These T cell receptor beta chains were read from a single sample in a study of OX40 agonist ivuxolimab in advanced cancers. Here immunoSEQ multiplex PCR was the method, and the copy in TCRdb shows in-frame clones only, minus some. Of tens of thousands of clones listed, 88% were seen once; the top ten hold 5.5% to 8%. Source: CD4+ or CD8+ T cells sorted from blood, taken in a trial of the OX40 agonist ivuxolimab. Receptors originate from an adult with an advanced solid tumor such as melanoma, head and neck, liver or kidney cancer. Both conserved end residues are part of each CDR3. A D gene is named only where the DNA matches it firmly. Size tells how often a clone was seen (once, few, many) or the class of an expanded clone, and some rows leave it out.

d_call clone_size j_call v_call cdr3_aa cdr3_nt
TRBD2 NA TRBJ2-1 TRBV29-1 CSAVAGGRTGFF TGCAGCGCCGTAGCGGGAGGCCGAACGGGGTTCTTC
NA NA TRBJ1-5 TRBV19 CASSIGGQGNQPQHF TGTGCCAGTAGTATAGGGGGGCAAGGCAATCAGCCCCAGCATTTT
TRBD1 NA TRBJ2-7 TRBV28 CASSSLRGQGPHEQYF TGTGCCAGCAGTTCCCTCAGGGGACAGGGTCCCCACGAGCAGTACTTC
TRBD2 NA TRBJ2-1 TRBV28 CASSPGPGLARRDEQFF TGTGCCAGCAGTCCAGGGCCGGGACTAGCGCGTCGCGATGAGCAGTTCTTC
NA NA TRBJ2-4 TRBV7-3 CASSLRDISNIQYF TGTGCCAGCAGCTTACGGGACATATCAAACATTCAGTACTTC
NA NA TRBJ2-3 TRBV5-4 CASNNRDSGTDTQYF TGTGCCAGCAACAACAGAGACTCCGGTACAGATACGCAGTATTTT
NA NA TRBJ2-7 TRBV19 CASSILGGSYEQYF TGTGCCAGTAGTATTCTTGGAGGGTCCTACGAGCAGTACTTC
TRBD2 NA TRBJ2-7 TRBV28 CASRLGTSGRLYEQYF TGTGCCAGCAGGTTGGGGACTAGCGGGAGACTCTACGAGCAGTACTTC
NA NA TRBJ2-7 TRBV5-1 CASSLEVDYEQYF TGCGCCAGCAGCTTGGAGGTAGACTACGAGCAGTACTTC
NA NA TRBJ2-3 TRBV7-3 CASSLSRVGGVTQYF TGTGCCAGCAGCTTAAGCCGGGTGGGTGGAGTGACGCAGTATTTT
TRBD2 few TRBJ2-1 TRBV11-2 CASSFHRAAGGNNEQFF TGTGCCAGCAGCTTCCATCGTGCAGCGGGAGGCAACAATGAGCAGTTCTTC
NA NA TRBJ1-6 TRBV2 CASSLPNSPLHF TGTGCCAGCAGTCTCCCTAATTCACCCCTCCACTTT
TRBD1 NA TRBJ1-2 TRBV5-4 CASSADRATYGYTF TGTGCCAGCAGCGCGGACAGGGCCACCTATGGCTACACCTTC
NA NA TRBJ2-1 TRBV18 CASSPGAGDNEQFF TGTGCCAGCTCACCGGGTGCAGGAGACAATGAGCAGTTCTTC
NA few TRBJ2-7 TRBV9 CASSVGPSGNSYEQYF TGTGCCAGCAGCGTAGGACCGAGCGGTAACTCCTACGAGCAGTACTTC
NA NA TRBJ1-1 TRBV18 CASSHAGLGTENTEAFF TGTGCCAGCTCCCACGCCGGGTTAGGGACGGAAAACACTGAAGCTTTCTTT
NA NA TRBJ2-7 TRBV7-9 CASSARQGIGGFGEQYF TGTGCCAGCAGCGCACGACAGGGGATCGGGGGGTTCGGCGAGCAGTACTTC
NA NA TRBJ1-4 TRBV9 CASSGGGQIYEKLFF TGTGCCAGCAGCGGGGGTGGACAGATTTATGAAAAACTGTTTTTT
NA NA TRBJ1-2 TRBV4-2 CASSQDVGSGYTF TGTGCCAGCAGCCAAGATGTAGGGAGCGGCTACACCTTC
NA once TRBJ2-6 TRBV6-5 CASSYSRNGANVLTF TGTGCCAGCAGTTACTCCCGTAATGGGGCCAACGTCCTGACTTTC
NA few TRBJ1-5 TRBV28 CATTTGNQPQHF TGTGCCACCACGACGGGCAATCAGCCCCAGCATTTT
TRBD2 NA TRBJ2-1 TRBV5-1 CASSVGGIGDEQFF TGCGCCAGCAGCGTCGGGGGGATAGGCGATGAGCAGTTCTTC
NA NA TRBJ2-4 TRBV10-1 CASSDYTGILAKNIQYF TGCGCCAGCAGTGACTACACAGGGATTCTAGCCAAAAACATTCAGTACTTC
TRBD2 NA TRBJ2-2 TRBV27 CARDSGLAGCPGELFF TGTGCCAGGGATTCCGGACTAGCGGGATGTCCCGGGGAGCTGTTTTTT
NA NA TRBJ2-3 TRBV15 CATSRDYPDTQYF TGTGCCACCAGCAGAGATTATCCCGATACGCAGTATTTT
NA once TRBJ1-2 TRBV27 CASSPLSSAGYTF TGTGCCAGCAGCCCTTTATCTTCTGCTGGCTACACCTTC
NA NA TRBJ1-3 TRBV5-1 CASSPRQGGSGNTIYF TGCGCCAGCAGCCCCAGGCAGGGCGGCTCTGGAAACACCATATATTTT
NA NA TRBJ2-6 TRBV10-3 CAISESGDTVGANVLTF TGTGCCATCAGTGAGTCAGGGGATACGGTGGGGGCCAACGTCCTGACTTTC